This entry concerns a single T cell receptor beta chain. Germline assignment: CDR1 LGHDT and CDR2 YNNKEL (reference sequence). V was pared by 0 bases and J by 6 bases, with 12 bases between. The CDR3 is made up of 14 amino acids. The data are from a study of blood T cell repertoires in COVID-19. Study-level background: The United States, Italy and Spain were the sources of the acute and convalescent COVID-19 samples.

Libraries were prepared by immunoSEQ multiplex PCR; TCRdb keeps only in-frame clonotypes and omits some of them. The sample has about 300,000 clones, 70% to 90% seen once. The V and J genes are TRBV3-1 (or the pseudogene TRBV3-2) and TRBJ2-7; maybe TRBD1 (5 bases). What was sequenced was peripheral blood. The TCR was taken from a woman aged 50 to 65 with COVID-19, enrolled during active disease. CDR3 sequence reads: CASSQDHTRGEQYF. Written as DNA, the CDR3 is TGTGCCAGCAGCCAAGATCATACAAGGGGCGAGCAGTACTTC.